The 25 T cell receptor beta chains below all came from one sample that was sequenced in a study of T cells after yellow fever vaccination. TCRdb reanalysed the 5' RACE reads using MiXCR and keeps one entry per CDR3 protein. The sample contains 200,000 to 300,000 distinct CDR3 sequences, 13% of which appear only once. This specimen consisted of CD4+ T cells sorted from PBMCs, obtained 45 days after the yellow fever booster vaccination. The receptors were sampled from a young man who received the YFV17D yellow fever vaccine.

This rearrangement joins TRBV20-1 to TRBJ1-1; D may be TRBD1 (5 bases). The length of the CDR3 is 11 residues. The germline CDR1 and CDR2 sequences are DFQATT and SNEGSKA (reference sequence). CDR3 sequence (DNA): TGCAAAGTCGGGGCGGAAGTCGAAGCTTTCTTT. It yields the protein CKVGAEVEAFF.

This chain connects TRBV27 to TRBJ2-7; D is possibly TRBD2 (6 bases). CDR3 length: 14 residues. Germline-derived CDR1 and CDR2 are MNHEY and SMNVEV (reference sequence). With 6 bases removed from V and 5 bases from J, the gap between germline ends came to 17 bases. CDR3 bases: TGTGCCAGCAGCTTCTTGCGGGAACGGGACGAGCAGTACTTC. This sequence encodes CASSFLRERDEQYF.

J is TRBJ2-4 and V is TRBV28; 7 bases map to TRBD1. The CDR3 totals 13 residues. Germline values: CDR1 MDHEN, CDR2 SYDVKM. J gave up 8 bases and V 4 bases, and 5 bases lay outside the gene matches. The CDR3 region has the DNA TGTGCCAGCAGTTCGGGACAGTTTCACATTCAGTACTTC. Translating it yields CASSSGQFHIQYF.

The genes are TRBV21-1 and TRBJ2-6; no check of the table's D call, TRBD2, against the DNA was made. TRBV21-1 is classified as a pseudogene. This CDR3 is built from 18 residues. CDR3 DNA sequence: TGTGCCAGCAGCAAAGAGGGCAGGAATCTAGATGGGGCCAACGTCCTGACTTTC. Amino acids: CASSKEGRNLDGANVLTF.

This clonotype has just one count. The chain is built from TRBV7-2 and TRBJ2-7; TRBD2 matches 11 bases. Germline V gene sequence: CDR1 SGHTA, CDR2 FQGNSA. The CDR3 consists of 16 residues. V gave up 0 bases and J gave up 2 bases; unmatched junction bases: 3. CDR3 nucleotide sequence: TGTGCCAGCAGCTTAGCGGTAGCGGGAGGGACCTACGAGCAGTACTTC. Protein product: CASSLAVAGGTYEQYF.

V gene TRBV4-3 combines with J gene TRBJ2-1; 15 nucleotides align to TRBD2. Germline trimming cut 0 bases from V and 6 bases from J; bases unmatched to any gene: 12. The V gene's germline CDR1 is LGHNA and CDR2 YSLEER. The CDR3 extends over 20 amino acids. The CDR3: CASSQERRRGGLAGGNEQFF. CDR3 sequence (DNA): TGCGCCAGCAGCCAAGAAAGAAGGCGTGGGGGACTAGCGGGAGGCAATGAGCAGTTCTTC.

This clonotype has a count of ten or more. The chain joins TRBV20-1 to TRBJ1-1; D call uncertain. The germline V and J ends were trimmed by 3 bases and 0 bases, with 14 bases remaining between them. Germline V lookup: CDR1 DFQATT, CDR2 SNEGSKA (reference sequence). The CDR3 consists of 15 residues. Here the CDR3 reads CSASPSSLVNTEAFF. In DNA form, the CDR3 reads TGCAGTGCTAGCCCCTCATCGTTGGTGAACACTGAAGCTTTCTTT.

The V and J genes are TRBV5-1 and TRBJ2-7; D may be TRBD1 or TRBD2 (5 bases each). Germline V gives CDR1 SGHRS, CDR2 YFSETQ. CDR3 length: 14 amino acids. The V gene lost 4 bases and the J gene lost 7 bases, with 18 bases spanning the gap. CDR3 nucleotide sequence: TGCGCCAGCAGCGTAGGTTTCGTCGAGGGGGAGCAGTACTTC. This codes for CASSVGFVEGEQYF.

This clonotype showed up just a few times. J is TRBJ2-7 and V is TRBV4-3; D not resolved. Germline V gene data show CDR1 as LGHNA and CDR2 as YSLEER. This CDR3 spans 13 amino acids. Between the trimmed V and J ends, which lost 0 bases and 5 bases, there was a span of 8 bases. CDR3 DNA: TGCGCCAGCAGCCAAGACCTCCGGGACGAGCAGTACTTC. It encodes CASSQDLRDEQYF.

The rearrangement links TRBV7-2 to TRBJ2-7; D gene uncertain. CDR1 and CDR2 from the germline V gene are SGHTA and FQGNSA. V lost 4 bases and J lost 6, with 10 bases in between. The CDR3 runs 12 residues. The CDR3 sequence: CASSSYLAEQYF. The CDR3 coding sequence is TGTGCCAGCAGCTCCTACTTGGCCGAGCAGTACTTC.

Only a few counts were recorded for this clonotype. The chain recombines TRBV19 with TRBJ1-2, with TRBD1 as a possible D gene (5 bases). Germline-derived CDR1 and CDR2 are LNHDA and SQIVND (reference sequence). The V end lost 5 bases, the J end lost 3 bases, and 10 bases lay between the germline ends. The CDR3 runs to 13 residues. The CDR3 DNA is TGTGCCAGTAGTCCTACAGGCTACTATGGCTACACCTTC. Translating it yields CASSPTGYYGYTF.

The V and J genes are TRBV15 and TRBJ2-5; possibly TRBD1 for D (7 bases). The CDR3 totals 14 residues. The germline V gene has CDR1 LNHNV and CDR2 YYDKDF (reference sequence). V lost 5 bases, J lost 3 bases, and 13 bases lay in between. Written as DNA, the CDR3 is TGTGCCACCAGCCCAGGGGGGCCAAAAGAGACCCAGTACTTC. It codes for CATSPGGPKETQYF.

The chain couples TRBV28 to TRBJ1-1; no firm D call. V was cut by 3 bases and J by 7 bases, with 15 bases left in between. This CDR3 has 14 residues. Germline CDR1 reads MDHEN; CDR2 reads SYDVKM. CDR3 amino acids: CASSFYLGSYEAFF. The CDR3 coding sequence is TGTGCCAGCAGTTTTTACTTGGGCTCTTATGAAGCTTTCTTT.

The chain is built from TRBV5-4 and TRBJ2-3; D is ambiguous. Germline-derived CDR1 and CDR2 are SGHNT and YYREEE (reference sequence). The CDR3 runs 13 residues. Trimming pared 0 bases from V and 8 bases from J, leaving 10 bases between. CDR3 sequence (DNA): TGTGCCAGCAGCTTGGAGGTAGTCGGTACGCAGTATTTT. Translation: CASSLEVVGTQYF.

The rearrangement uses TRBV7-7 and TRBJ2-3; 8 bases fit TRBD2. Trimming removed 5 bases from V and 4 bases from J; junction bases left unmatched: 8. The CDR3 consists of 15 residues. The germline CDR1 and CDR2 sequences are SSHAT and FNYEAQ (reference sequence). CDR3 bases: TGTGCCAGCAGCGGACCGGGACTAGGGGCAGATACGCAGTATTTT. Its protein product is CASSGPGLGADTQYF.

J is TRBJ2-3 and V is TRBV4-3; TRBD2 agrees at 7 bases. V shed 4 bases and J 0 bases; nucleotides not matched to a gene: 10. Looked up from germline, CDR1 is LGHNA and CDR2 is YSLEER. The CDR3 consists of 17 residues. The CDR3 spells CASSPPTSDSSTDTQYF. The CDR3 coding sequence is TGCGCCAGCAGCCCGCCTACTAGCGATTCTAGCACAGATACGCAGTATTTT.

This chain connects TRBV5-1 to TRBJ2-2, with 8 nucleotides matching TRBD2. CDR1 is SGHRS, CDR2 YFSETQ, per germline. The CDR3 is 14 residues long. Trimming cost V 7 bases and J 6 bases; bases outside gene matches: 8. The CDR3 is CASRGSGNAGELFF. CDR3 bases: TGCGCCAGCCGGGGTAGCGGGAATGCCGGGGAGCTGTTTTTT.

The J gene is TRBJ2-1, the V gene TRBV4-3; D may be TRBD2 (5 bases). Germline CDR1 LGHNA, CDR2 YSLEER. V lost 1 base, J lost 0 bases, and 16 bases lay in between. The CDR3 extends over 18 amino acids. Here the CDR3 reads CASSQGARLPSSYNEQFF. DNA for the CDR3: TGCGCCAGCAGCCAAGGAGCGCGACTACCTAGCTCCTACAATGAGCAGTTCTTC.

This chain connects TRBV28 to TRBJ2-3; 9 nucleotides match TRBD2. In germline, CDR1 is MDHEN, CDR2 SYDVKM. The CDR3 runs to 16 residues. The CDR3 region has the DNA TGTGCGTCCTGGGGAGCGGGAGGAAGTGTAACAGATACGCAGTATTTT. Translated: CASWGAGGSVTDTQYF.

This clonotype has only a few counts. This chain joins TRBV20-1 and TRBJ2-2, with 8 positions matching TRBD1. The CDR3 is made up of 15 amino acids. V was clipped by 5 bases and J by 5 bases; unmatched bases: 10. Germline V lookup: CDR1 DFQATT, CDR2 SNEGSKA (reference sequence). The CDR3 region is CSAVGNRGNTGELFF. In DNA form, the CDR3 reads TGCAGTGCTGTGGGGAACAGGGGGAATACCGGGGAGCTGTTTTTT.

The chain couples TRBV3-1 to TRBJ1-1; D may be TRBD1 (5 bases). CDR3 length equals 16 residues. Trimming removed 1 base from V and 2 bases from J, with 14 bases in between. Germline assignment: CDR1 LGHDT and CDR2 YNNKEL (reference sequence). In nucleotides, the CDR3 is TGTGCCAGCAGCCAAGTGACCAGCCAGGGAAACACTGAAGCTTTCTTT. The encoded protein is CASSQVTSQGNTEAFF. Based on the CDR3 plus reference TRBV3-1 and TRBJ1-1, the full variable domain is DTAVSQTPKYLVTQMGNDKSIKCEQNLGHDTMYWYKQDSKKFLKIMFSYNNKELIINETVPNRFSPKSPDKAHLNLHINSLELGDSAVYFCASSQVTSQGNTEAFFGQGTRLTVV.

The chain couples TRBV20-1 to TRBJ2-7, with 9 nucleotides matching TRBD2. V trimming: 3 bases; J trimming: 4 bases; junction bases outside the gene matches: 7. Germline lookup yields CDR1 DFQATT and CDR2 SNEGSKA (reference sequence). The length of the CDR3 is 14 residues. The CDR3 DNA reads TGCAGTGCTAGTCCCAATAGCGGGAGTTACGAGCAGTACTTC. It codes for CSASPNSGSYEQYF.

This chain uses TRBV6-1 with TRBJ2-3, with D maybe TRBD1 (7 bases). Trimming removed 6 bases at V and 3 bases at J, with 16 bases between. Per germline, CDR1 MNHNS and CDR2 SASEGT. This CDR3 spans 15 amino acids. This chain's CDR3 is CASSDAGGGTDTQYF. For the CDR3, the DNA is TGTGCCAGCAGCGACGCAGGGGGAGGTACAGATACGCAGTATTTT.

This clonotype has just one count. CDR3 DNA: TGCAGTGCTAAAGGGGGAGGAGGGAACACTGAAGCTTTCTTT. This sequence encodes CSAKGGGGNTEAFF. V gene TRBV20-1 combines with J gene TRBJ1-1, with D perhaps matching TRBD1 (6 bases). Germline V gene sequence: CDR1 DFQATT, CDR2 SNEGSKA (reference sequence). Between the trimmed V and J ends, which lost 4 bases and 1 base, there was a span of 13 bases. CDR3 length: 14 amino acids.

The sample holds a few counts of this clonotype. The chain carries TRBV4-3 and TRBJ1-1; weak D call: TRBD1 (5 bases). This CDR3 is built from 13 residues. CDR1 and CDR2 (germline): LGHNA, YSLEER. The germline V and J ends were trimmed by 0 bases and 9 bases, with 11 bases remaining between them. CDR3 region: CASSQDGGTQAFF. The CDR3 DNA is TGCGCCAGCAGCCAAGACGGGGGGACTCAAGCTTTCTTT.